This paragraph reports one T cell receptor beta chain. The antigen is unknown. This sample is drawn from a study of response to subunit inactivated influenza vaccine. Findings and limits, study-wide: Every seasonal influenza vaccination brings in few new T cells, the authors suggested.

The V gene's germline CDR1 is MNHEY and CDR2 SMNVEV (reference sequence). Trimming cost V 5 bases and J 4 bases, with 15 bases left between them. The CDR3 consists of 15 residues. TCRdb re-derived calls from the RT-PCR reads in MiXCR, one entry per CDR3 protein. The table shows a few hundred thousand distinct CDR3 sequences, with approximately 11% occurring only once. This chain connects TRBV27 to TRBJ1-3, with D uncertain. This receptor was identified in a man aged 50-59 years who received an inactivated influenza vaccine. Sequenced material: PBMCs from blood, taken about 40 days after vaccination. In nucleotides, the CDR3 is TGTGCCAGCAGTCCGGGCCGCAACCGAGGAAACACCATATATTTT. As protein: CASSPGRNRGNTIYF.